This T cell receptor (beta chain) emerged from a study of cytomegalovirus exposure and HLA in healthy donors. Study results and caveats: There were approximately 150 TCR beta chains listed as cytomegalovirus-associated. Per a prior analysis, the majority of TCR beta V segments were productive roughly 87% or roughly 30% of the time.

Note on this clone: Its antigen remains unknown.

The CDR3 runs to 15 residues. Between the trimmed V and J ends, which lost 1 base and 2 bases, there was a span of 13 bases. CDR1 is SGDLS, CDR2 YYNGEE, per germline. The PCR ran on 60 Vbeta and 13 Jbeta primers. Data came from immunoSEQ multiplex PCR; TCRdb stores just in-frame clones and leaves some out. Among around 70,000 clones, around four fifths were seen once, and the ten largest hold about 6.5%. This receptor was identified in a human donor in good health. The chain links TRBV9 to TRBJ2-7, with D perhaps matching TRBD1 (8 bases). Sequencing input: PBMCs. The CDR3 loop reads CASSVSGTGPYEQYF. CDR3 nucleotide sequence: TGTGCCAGCAGCGTAAGCGGGACAGGACCCTACGAGCAGTACTTC.